This T cell receptor (beta chain) came from a study of human T cells and chemical hapten exposure (dated by TCRdb to the early 2020s). Regarding the study in general: For sensitization, 2% DPC in acetone was applied to a 2 cm by 2 cm area of upper inner arm skin. Roughly 30 alopecia patients gave blood for TCR sequencing at one to four time points (pre-sensitization, 2, 6 and 24 weeks). Patient blood was sampled pre-sensitization (week 0) and at 2, 6 and about 24 weeks after DPC sensitization. Libraries were pooled for sequencing, and variation in per-sample TCR yields was attributed mainly to small differences in library volumes within the pool. Patch testing was performed on the upper back with Finn chambers containing 0.01% DPC, and the patch tests were scored after 6 days according to International Contact Dermatitis Research Group standards. This study followed changes in the peripheral blood TCR repertoire in vivo during primary and secondary sensitization of alopecia patients to the hapten diphenylcyclopropenone (DPC). The patient cohort, mostly female, included alopecia areata with under or over 50% scalp involvement, alopecia totalis and alopecia universalis. Throughout the roughly 24-week study period, patients were also given weekly therapeutic DPC doses on the scalp. Broad study findings and their caveats: Alopecia, a presumed autoimmune disease, was present in all patients, so the immune response of the patients might differ from that of healthy individuals. DPC sensitization did not change how many TCRs were above 1 in 1000 frequency, and no evidence was found of alterations in global repertoire structure. After repeated subsampling, the strength of the expansion versus patch-test correlation and the threshold at which it became significant changed. A positive correlation was found between the number of PT1 expanded TCRs and patch test score, with significance reached at thresholds 8, 16 and 32 but not 4. Compared with pre-sensitization or healthy control sets, expanded TCRs formed significantly more large CDR3 similarity clusters, which is consistent with antigen-driven responses.

Regarding this clonotype: There is no known antigen for this receptor. The input lacks base qualities; no much larger clone sits a single base away.

To prepare the library, RACE was applied. The sequencer was a NextSeq 500. Library preparation attached unique molecular identifiers to individual cDNA molecules for quantitative, reproducible TCR counting. Each blood RNA sample was used to sequence both TCR alpha and TCR beta chains. Turning to the authors' computational methods: Samples had a median of roughly 87,000 TCRs, with a range from about 20,000 to 690,600. The Decombinator software suite was used to annotate V, J and CDR3 in the TCR reads. For PS versus PT1 abundance plots, all samples were subsampled to the same number of TCRs (28,000). Expanded TCRs were defined as absent before sensitization and observed at least eight times at the 2-week time point. Starting from the raw public reads, TCRdb applied fastp trimming at Q25, assembled clones with MiXCR and retained in-frame beta chains. Each record represents a unique CDR3 protein, reported with the most common genes and DNA among its rows. The V and J calls shown here were made by TCRdb, not taken from the authors' results. For this sample the table gives more than 250,000 distinct CDR3 sequences, of which approximately 8.6% were detected only once. About 2.5% of the sample is taken by the ten largest.

Taken from cysteine to phenylalanine, the CDR3 has 19 residues. Only CDR3 DNA remains: 57 bases, in frame from the first base. V loses 7 bases of germline sequence and J loses 0 bases, and the interval between the two ends is 26 bases. From a lookup of the germline V gene, CDR1 and CDR2 are SNHLY and FYNNEI. Explained via the paper, the time point label denotes: pre-sensitization, week 0. Read against the paper, the sample's treatment or condition label means: therapeutic diphenylcyclopropenone sensitization with weekly scalp DPC. At every patch-test visit, the blood draw took place before the patch test was put on. Eligible patients were aged 18 to 70, diagnosed with alopecia, deemed suitable for DPC therapy, and excluded if pregnant. Total RNA was isolated from unfractionated whole blood collected in Tempus Blood RNA tubes.

The sequenced sample was whole blood, obtained in connection with sensitization to the hapten diphenylcyclopropenone (DPC). The V and J genes are TRBV2 and TRBJ2-3; the D assignment is uncertain and may be TRBD1 or TRBD2, with 5 bases supporting each. The TCR was taken from a woman in her 40s with alopecia areata. Some clones in this sample may be carry-over from other donors' samples. The CDR3 region has the sequence CASTGTVSRGSGSTDTQYF. The DNA is TGTGCCAGCACGGGGACCGTATCGAGAGGGAGCGGCAGCACAGATACGCAGTATTTT.